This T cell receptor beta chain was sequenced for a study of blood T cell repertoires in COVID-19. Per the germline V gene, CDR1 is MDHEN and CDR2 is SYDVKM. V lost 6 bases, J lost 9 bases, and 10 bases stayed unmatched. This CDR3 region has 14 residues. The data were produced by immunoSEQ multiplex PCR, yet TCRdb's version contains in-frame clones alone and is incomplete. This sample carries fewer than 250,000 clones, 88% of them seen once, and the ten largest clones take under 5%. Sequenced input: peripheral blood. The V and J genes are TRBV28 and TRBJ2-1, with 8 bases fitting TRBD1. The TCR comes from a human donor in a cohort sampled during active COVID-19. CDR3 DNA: TGTGCCAGCAGACCAACAGGGGGTTACCTTGAGCAGTTCTTC. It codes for CASRPTGGYLEQFF.